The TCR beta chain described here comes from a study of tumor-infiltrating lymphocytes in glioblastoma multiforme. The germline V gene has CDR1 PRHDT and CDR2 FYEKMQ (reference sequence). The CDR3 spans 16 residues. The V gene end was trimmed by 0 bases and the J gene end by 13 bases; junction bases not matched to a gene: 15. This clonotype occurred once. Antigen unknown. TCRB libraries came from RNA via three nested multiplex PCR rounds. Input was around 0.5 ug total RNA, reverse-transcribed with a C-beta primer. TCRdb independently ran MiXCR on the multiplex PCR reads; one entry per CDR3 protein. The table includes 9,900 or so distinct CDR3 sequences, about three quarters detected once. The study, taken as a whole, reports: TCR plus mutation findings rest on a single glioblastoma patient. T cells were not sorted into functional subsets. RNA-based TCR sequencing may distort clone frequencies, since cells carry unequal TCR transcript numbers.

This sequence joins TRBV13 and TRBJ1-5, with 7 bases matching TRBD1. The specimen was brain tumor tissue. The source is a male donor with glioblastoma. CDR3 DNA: TGTGCCAGCAGCTTAGGCGCCAGGGGCCGGGGACAGTCACAGCATTTT. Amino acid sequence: CASSLGARGRGQSQHF. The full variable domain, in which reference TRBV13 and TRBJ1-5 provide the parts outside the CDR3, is AAGVIQSPRHLIKEKRETATLKCYPIPRHDTVYWYQQGPGQDPQFLISFYEKMQSDKGSIPDRFSAQQFSDYHSELNMSSLELGDSALYFCASSLGARGRGQSQHFGDGTRLSIL.